This TCR beta chain was identified during a study of regulatory and conventional T cells in RAG deficiency. The length of the CDR3 is 14 residues. Germline values: CDR1 LNHNV, CDR2 YYDKDF (reference sequence). V lost 1 base to trimming and J lost 4 bases, with 8 bases between them. Study conclusions and caveats: Shannon entropy fell and Simpson indices rose in RAG-deficient patients. In Omenn syndrome, sorted "Tregs" may be peripherally activated cells.

A note on this clone: Its specificity is not known.

Sequencing was performed with immunoSEQ multiplex PCR; in TCRdb, only in-frame clones are kept and a portion is missing. The table has some 28,000 clones, around nine tenths seen once; the top ten hold around 0.82%. Regulatory T cells were sorted from blood as CD4+ CD25-high CD127-low cells. These data were also reused for a study on regulatory T cells. According to that study: The PCR used 52 TRBV and 13 TRBJ primers. Skewed V and J usage and few unique V-J pairs marked patient repertoires, most in Tregs.

V gene TRBV15 combines with J gene TRBJ1-5; D call uncertain. The TCR originated in a human donor in good health. What was sequenced was Tregs sorted from blood. The CDR3 bases are TGTGCCACCAGCAGAGTGTCGGCAAATCAGCCCCAGCATTTT. This codes for CATSRVSANQPQHF.